Below, 20 T cell receptor beta chains from the same sample are listed, as sequenced in a study of blood T cell repertoires in COVID-19. Only in-frame clones appear in the TCRdb table, and some are missing; sequencing was by immunoSEQ multiplex PCR. The sample consists of about 91,000 clones, around 90% of them appearing once. Sequenced: peripheral blood. The receptors were sampled from a woman in her 70s with acute or convalescent COVID-19.

The J gene is TRBJ2-1, the V gene TRBV5-4; 7 bases are a match to TRBD1. This CDR3 has 13 amino acids. CDR1 and CDR2 (germline): SGHNT, YYREEE (reference sequence). V shed 4 bases and J 10 bases; nucleotides not matched to a gene: 8. The CDR3 region has the DNA TGTGCCAGCAGCCCAACAGACAGGGACGAGCAGTTCTTC. As protein: CASSPTDRDEQFF.

The chain couples TRBV6-5 to TRBJ2-7; 9 bases line up with TRBD2. Trimming at V came to 8 bases and at J to 5 bases, leaving 4 bases not matched to a gene. CDR3 length equals 12 residues. Germline V CDR1 and CDR2: MNHEY, SVGAGI. CDR3 in amino acids: CASGKREDEQYF. In DNA form, the CDR3 reads TGTGCCAGCGGTAAGCGGGAGGACGAGCAGTACTTC.

The rearrangement joins TRBV4-1 to TRBJ2-5, with TRBD1 matching 7 bases. Germline V gene sequence: CDR1 MGHRA, CDR2 YSYEKL. V shed 4 bases, J shed 4 bases, and the junction held 9 bases outside the gene matches. The CDR3 sequence is 15 residues long. CDR3 nucleotides: TGCGCCAGCAGCCGGGGACAGTTGATGGTAGAGACCCAGTACTTC. As protein: CASSRGQLMVETQYF.

This sequence joins TRBV19 and TRBJ2-3; 10 nucleotides agree with TRBD2. This CDR3 is built from 17 residues. From germline, CDR1 is LNHDA and CDR2 SQIVND (reference sequence). The J segment lost 0 bases and the V segment lost 3 bases, leaving 6 bases of the junction unmatched. In nucleotides, the CDR3 is TGTGCCAGTAGTATGATTTCTAGCGGGAGTAGCACAGATACGCAGTATTTT. Protein: CASSMISSGSSTDTQYF.

The chain combines TRBV5-1 with TRBJ2-7; the match to TRBD2 covers 7 bases. V dropped 0 bases and J dropped 2; count of bases not matched to a gene: 8. Germline V gene lookup returns CDR1 SGHRS and CDR2 YFSETQ. The CDR3 has 16 amino acids. The CDR3 DNA follows: TGCGCCAGCAGCTTGGGCACTAGCGCTAAGACCTACGAGCAGTACTTC. It specifies CASSLGTSAKTYEQYF.

The rearrangement joins TRBV5-4 to TRBJ1-6; TRBD1 matches 7 bases. With 1 base clipped from V and 7 bases from J, the junction kept 8 bases outside the gene matches. The CDR3 has 16 residues. The germline V gene has CDR1 SGHNT and CDR2 YYREEE (reference sequence). In DNA form, the CDR3 reads TGTGCCAGCAGCTTGATACCGGGACAGAGGAATTCACCCCTCCACTTT. This sequence encodes CASSLIPGQRNSPLHF. Full variable domain (missing parts from reference TRBV5-4 and TRBJ1-6): ETGVTQSPTHLIKTRGQQVTLRCSSQSGHNTVSWYQQALGQGPQFIFQYYREEENGRGNFPPRFSGLQFPNYSSELNVNALELDDSALYLCASSLIPGQRNSPLHFGNGTRLTVT.

This chain joins TRBV6-6 and TRBJ1-2; 8 bases align to TRBD1. Per germline, CDR1 MNHNY and CDR2 SVGAGI (reference sequence). The J segment lost 4 bases and the V segment lost 2 bases, leaving 9 bases of the junction unmatched. The CDR3 totals 16 residues. DNA of the CDR3: TGTGCCAGCAGTTACCGGAAGACAGGGGAAAGCTATGGCTACACCTTC. It yields the protein CASSYRKTGESYGYTF.

This clone was picked up one time. V and J are TRBV27 and TRBJ2-1; D is unclear. The germline V and J ends were trimmed by 3 bases and 8 bases, with 5 bases remaining between them. The germline V gene has CDR1 MNHEY and CDR2 SMNVEV (reference sequence). This CDR3 spans 11 amino acids. For the CDR3, the DNA is TGTGCCAGCAGTTTCAACTATGAGCAGTTCTTC. Protein product: CASSFNYEQFF.

The rearrangement joins TRBV20-1 to TRBJ2-5; D unclear. Germline V gene sequence: CDR1 DFQATT, CDR2 SNEGSKA (reference sequence). V was cut by 4 bases and J by 2 bases, with 5 bases left in between. The CDR3 contains 11 residues. This CDR3 reads CSATKQETQYF. The CDR3 DNA is TGCAGTGCTACCAAACAAGAGACCCAGTACTTC.

The chain couples TRBV6-5 to TRBJ2-7, with 8 bases aligning to TRBD1. This CDR3 is built from 14 residues. Germline V gene sequence: CDR1 MNHEY, CDR2 SVGAGI. Trimming removed 4 bases from V and 6 bases from J; junction bases left unmatched: 8. CDR3 residues: CASSFSLTGAEQYF. The CDR3 region has the DNA TGTGCCAGCAGTTTCAGCCTGACAGGGGCCGAGCAGTACTTC.

This clone appeared a single time. This chain connects TRBV2 to TRBJ1-1, with TRBD1 as a possible D gene (5 bases). Trimming cost V 3 bases and J 3 bases, with 17 bases left between them. Germline loops: CDR1 SNHLY, CDR2 FYNNEI. This CDR3 contains 16 residues. This chain's CDR3 is CASSDPTGGKYTEAFF. The CDR3 DNA sequence: TGTGCCAGCAGTGACCCAACGGGGGGGAAGTACACTGAAGCTTTCTTT.

The chain is built from TRBV9 and TRBJ2-2; 7 bases fit TRBD2. The CDR3 loop spans 16 amino acids. V was clipped by 1 base and J by 2 bases; unmatched bases: 5. CDR1 and CDR2 (germline): SGDLS, YYNGEE. CDR3 nucleotide sequence: TGTGCCAGCAGCGTATATCTAGCGGCAAACACCGGGGAGCTGTTTTTT. It is translated as CASSVYLAANTGELFF.

This clone was detected a few times. The chain carries TRBV5-1 and TRBJ1-4; no definite D call. From germline, CDR1 is SGHRS and CDR2 YFSETQ. The ends were cut back, 4 bases at V and 4 bases at J, with 5 bases in the middle. The CDR3 contains 12 residues. The CDR3 sequence: CASSHNNEKLFF. CDR3 coding DNA: TGCGCCAGCAGCCACAATAATGAAAAACTGTTTTTT.

The chain combines TRBV23-1 with TRBJ2-4, with 10 positions matching TRBD1. TRBV23-1 is an open reading frame, and its role is uncertain. The V gene end was trimmed by 4 bases and the J gene end by 2 bases; junction bases not matched to a gene: 23. The length of the CDR3 is 22 residues. CDR3 sequence (DNA): TGCGCCAGCAGTCCCCACGGGGACAGGGGATTGCCCCAGATAATGACCAAAAACATTCAGTACTTC. Translated: CASSPHGDRGLPQIMTKNIQYF.

This chain connects TRBV9 to TRBJ1-4; TRBD1 matches at 9 bases. With 4 bases clipped from V and 7 bases from J, the junction kept 8 bases outside the gene matches. Germline V gene lookup returns CDR1 SGDLS and CDR2 YYNGEE. The CDR3 is 15 amino acids. The CDR3 nucleotides read TGTGCCAGCAGCCGTGCTGGGACAGGGATTGAAAAACTGTTTTTT. It is translated as CASSRAGTGIEKLFF.

This clone was detected once. The chain recombines TRBV5-1 with TRBJ2-1; weak D call: TRBD1 (6 bases). Trimming shortened V by 0 bases and J by 12 bases, and 19 bases separated the two germline ends. The CDR3 covers 15 residues. Per the germline V gene, CDR1 is SGHRS and CDR2 is YFSETQ. The DNA for the CDR3 is TGCGCCAGCAGCTTGGATCCTAGGGGGAACGGAGGGCAGTTCTTC. Its translation is CASSLDPRGNGGQFF.

The chain uses TRBV27 and TRBJ2-1, with TRBD2 matching over 7 bases. The CDR3 runs 15 residues. The V gene end was trimmed by 7 bases and the J gene end by 9 bases; junction bases not matched to a gene: 15. The V gene's germline CDR1 is MNHEY and CDR2 SMNVEV (reference sequence). This chain's CDR3 is CASIADTGGRGEQFF. Here the CDR3 DNA reads TGTGCCAGCATCGCCGACACGGGAGGTAGGGGTGAGCAGTTCTTC.

This clone was seen just once. The gene calls are TRBV5-1 and TRBJ1-5; 8 nucleotides agree with TRBD1. The CDR3 contains 14 residues. Germline CDR1 SGHRS, CDR2 YFSETQ. Germline trimming cut 0 bases from V and 8 bases from J; bases unmatched to any gene: 4. Here the CDR3 reads CASSLGTGNEPQHF. Here the CDR3 DNA reads TGCGCCAGCAGCTTGGGGACAGGGAATGAGCCCCAGCATTTT.

This chain connects TRBV28 to TRBJ2-1; D might be TRBD1 (6 bases). Trimming stripped 2 bases from V and 5 bases from J, with 10 bases between. This CDR3 is 14 amino acids long. The germline V gene has CDR1 MDHEN and CDR2 SYDVKM. The CDR3, as DNA: TGTGCCAGCAGTTTAGCCGGGACAAACAATGAGCAGTTCTTC. This encodes CASSLAGTNNEQFF.

This clone was seen just once. The rearrangement links TRBV7-8 to TRBJ1-1; possibly TRBD1 for D (5 bases). The CDR3 sequence is 15 residues long. CDR1 SGHVS and CDR2 FQNEAQ come from the germline V gene. The V end lost 5 bases, the J end lost 1 base, and 14 bases lay between the germline ends. This CDR3 is CASSDYGAGNTEAFF. The CDR3 nucleotides read TGTGCCAGCAGCGATTATGGGGCAGGGAACACTGAAGCTTTCTTT.